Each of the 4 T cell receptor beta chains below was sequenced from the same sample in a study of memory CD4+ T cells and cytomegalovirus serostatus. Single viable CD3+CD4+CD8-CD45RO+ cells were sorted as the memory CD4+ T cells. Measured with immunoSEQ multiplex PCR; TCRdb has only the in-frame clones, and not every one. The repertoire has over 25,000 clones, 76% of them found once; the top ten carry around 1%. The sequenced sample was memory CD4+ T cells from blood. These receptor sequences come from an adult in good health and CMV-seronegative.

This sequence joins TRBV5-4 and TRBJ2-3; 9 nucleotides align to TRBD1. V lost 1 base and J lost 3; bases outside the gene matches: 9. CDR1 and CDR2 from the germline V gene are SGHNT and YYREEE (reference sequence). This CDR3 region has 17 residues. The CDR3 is CASSLTGGAWWTDTQYF. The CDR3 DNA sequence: TGTGCCAGCAGCTTGACAGGGGGCGCATGGTGGACAGATACGCAGTATTTT.

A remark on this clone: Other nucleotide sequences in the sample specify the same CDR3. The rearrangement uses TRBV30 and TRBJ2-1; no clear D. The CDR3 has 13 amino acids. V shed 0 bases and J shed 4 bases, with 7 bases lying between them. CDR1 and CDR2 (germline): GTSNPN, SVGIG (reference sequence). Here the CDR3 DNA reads TGTGCCTGGAGTGTTAGACTTTACAATGAGCAGTTCTTC. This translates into CAWSVRLYNEQFF.

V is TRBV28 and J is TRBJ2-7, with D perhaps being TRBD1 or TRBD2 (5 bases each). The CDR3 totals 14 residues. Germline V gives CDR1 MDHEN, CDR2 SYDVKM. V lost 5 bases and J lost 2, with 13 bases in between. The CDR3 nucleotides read TGTGCCAGCAGTACCGGGACGTCAACCTACGAGCAGTACTTC. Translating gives CASSTGTSTYEQYF.

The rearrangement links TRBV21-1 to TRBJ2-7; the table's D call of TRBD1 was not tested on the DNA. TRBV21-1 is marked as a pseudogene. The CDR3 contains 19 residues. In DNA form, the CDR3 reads TGTGCCAGCAGCAAAAAGGGGGGACAGGGAGGTAGTAGGGCCTACGAGCAGTACTTC. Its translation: CASSKKGGQGGSRAYEQYF.